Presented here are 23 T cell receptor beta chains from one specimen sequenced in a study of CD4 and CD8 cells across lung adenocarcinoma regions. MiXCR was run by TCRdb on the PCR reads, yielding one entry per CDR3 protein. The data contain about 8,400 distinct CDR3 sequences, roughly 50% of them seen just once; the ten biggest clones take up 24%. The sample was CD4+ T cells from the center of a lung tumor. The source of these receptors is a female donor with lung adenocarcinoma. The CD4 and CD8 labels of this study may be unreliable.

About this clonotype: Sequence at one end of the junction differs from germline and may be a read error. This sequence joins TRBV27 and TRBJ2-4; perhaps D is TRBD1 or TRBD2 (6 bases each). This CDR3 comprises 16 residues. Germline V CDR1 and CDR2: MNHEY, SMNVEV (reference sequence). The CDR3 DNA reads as TGTGCCAGCCGTTCCCGGGGGCTGGGAGCCAAAAATACGCAGTACTTT. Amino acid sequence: CASRSRGLGAKNTQYF.

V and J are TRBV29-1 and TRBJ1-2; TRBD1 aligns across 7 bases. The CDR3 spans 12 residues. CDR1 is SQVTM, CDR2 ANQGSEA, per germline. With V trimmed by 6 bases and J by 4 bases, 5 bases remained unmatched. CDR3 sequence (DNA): TGCAGCGTAGCGCGGGACAGCTATGGCTACACCTTC. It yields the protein CSVARDSYGYTF.

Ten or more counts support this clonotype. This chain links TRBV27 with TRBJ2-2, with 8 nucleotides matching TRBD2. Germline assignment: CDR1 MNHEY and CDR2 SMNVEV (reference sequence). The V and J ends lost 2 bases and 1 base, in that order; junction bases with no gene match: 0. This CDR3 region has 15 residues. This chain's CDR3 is CASSLTSGNTGELFF. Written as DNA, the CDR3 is TGTGCCAGCAGTTTAACTAGCGGGAACACCGGGGAGCTGTTTTTT.

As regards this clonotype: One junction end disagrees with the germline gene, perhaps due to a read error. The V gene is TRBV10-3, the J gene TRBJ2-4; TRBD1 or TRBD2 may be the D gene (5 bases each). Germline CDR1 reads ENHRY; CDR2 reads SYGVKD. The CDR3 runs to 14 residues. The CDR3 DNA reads TGTCGCGGCACGGGGCTGGGAGCCAAAAACACTCAGTACTTT. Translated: CRGTGLGAKNTQYF.

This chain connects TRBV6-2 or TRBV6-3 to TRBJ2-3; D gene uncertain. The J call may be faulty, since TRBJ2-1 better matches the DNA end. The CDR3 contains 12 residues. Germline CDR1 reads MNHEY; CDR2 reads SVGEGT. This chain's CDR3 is CASSYSKAEQFF. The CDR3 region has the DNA TGTGCCAGCAGTTACTCGAAGGCAGAGCAGTTCTTC.

The CDR3 sequence is CASSEASGIYEQYF. CDR3 DNA sequence: TGTGCCAGCAGTGAAGCGTCGGGGATATACGAGCAGTACTTC. The rearrangement joins TRBV6-1 to TRBJ2-5; maybe TRBD2 (5 bases). The better agreement between TRBJ2-7 and the DNA end casts doubt on the J call. CDR1 MNHNS and CDR2 SASEGT come from the germline V gene. The CDR3 totals 14 residues.

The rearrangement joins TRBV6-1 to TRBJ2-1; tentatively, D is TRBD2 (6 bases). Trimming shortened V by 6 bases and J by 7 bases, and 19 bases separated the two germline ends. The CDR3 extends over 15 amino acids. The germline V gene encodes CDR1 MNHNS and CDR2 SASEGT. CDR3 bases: TGTGCCAGCAGGAAAGGGACTCTCCGGTGGAATGAGCAGTTCTTC. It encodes CASRKGTLRWNEQFF.

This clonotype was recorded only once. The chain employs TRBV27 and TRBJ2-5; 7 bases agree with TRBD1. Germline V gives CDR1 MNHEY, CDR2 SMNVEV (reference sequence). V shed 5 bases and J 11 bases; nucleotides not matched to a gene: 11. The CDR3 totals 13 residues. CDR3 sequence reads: CASSKTGSREQYF. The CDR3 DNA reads TGTGCCAGCAGTAAGACAGGGTCGAGAGAGCAGTACTTC.

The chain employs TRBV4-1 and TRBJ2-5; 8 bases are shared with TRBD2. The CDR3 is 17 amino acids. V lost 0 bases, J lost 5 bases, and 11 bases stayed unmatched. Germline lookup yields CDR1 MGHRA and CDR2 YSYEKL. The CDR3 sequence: CASSQDLEREILETQYF. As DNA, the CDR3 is TGCGCCAGCAGCCAAGATTTAGAGCGGGAGATCTTGGAGACCCAGTACTTC.

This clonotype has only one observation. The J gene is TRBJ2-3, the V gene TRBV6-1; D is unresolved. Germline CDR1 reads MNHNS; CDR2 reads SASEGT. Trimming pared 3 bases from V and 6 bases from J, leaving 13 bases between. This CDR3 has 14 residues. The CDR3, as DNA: TGTGCCAGCAGTGAGGCTGTGGAGACCGATACGCAGTATTTT. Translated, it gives CASSEAVETDTQYF.

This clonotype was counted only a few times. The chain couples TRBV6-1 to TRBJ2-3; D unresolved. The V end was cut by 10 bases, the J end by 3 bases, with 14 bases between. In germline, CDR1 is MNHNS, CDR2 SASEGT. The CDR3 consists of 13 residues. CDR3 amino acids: CATERDPTDTQYF. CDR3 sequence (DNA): TGTGCCACCGAGCGTGACCCGACAGATACGCAGTATTTT.

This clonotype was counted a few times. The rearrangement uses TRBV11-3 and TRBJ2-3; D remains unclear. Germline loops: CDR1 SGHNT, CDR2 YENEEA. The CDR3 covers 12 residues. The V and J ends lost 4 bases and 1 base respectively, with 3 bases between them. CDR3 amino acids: CASSSGTDTQYF. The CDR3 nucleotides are TGTGCCAGCAGCTCGGGCACAGATACGCAGTATTTT.

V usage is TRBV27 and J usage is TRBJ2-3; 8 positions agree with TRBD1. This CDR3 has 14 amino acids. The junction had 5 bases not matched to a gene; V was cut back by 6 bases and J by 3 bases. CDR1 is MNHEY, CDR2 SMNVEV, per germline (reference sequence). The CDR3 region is CASSDTGGTDTQYF. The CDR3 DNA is TGTGCCAGCAGCGACACAGGGGGTACAGATACGCAGTATTTT.

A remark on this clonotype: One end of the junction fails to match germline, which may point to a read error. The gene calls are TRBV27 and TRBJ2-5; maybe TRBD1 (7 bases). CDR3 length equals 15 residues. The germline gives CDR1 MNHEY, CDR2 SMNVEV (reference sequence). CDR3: CAAGRGGGDQDTQYF. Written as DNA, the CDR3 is TGTGCCGCGGGGAGAGGGGGCGGAGACCAAGATACCCAGTACTTT.

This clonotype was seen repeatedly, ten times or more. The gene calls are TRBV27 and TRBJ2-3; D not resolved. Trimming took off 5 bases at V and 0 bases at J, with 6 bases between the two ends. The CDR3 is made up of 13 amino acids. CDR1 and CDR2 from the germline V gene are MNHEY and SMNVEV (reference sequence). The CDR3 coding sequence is TGTGCCAGCAGTGGAGCAAGCACAGATACGCAGTATTTT. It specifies CASSGASTDTQYF.

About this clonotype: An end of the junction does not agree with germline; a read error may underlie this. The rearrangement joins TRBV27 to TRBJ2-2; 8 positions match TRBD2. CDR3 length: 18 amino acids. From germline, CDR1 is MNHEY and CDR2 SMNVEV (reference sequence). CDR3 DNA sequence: TGTGCCAGCAGTGGACTGACTAGCGAAGACACGAACACAGAGGAGCAGTTTTTT. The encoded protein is CASSGLTSEDTNTEEQFF.

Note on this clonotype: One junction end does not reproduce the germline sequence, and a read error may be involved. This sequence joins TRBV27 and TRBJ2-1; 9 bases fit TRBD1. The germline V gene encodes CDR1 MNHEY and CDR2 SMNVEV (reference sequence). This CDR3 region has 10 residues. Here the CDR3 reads CASSSGQGYF. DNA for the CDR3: TGTGCCAGCAGTTCGGGACAGGGATACTTC.

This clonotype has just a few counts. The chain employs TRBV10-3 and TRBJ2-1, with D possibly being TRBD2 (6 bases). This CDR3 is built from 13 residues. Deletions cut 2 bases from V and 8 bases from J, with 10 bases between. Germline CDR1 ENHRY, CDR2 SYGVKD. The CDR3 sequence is CAISERASDEQFF. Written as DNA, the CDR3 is TGTGCCATCAGTGAGCGAGCTAGCGATGAGCAGTTCTTC.

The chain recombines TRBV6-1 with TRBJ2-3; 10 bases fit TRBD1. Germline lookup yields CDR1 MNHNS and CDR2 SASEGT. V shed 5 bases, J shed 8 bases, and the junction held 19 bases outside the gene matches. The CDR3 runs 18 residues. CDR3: CASSIQGGQGIVLVTQYF. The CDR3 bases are TGTGCCAGCAGTATTCAGGGGGGACAGGGGATTGTTTTGGTTACGCAGTATTTT.

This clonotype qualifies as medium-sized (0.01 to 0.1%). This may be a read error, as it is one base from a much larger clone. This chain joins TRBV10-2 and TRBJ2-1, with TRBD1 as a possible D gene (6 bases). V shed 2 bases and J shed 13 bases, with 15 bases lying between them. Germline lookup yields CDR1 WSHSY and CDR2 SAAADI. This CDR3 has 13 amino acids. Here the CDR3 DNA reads TGCGCCAGCAGTGAGACAGGGTTGGAGACCCAGTTCTTC. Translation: CASSETGLETQFF.

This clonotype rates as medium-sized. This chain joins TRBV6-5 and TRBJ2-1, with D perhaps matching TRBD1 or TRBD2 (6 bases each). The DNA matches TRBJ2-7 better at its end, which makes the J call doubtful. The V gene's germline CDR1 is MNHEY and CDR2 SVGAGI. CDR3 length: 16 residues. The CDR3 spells CASSSRAGGNSYEQYF. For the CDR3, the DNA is TGTGCCAGCAGTTCCAGGGCCGGGGGCAACTCCTACGAGCAGTACTTC.

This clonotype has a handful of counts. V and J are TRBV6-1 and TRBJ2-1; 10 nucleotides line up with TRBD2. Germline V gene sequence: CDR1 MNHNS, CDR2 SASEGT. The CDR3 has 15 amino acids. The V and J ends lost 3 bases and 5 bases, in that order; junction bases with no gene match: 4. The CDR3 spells CASSELAGANNEQFF. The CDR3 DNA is TGTGCCAGCAGTGAGCTAGCGGGAGCCAACAATGAGCAGTTCTTC.

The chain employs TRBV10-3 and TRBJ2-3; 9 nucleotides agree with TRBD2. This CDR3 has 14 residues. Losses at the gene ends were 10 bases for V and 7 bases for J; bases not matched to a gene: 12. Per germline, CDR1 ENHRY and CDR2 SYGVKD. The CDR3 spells CATWVAGDKNTQYF. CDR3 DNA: TGTGCCACCTGGGTAGCGGGGGACAAAAATACGCAGTATTTT.